This T cell receptor (beta chain) stems from a study of identical twins. This clonotype has only a few counts. Its antigen remains unknown. Germline V gene lookup returns CDR1 SGHRS and CDR2 YFSETQ. V lost 0 bases, J lost 4 bases, and 10 bases lay in between. The CDR3 consists of 14 residues. TCRdb passed the 5' RACE reads through MiXCR, listing each CDR3 protein once. The sample shows a few hundred thousand distinct CDR3 sequences, about 24% of them seen only once. General study points: Weaker excess twin sharing was seen among beta out-of-frame sequences.

Healthy Caucasians made up all donors. This sample was also put to use in a study of T cells expressing NK-cell markers. That study adds: Several experiments confined sorting to alpha-beta TCR T cells with an anti-gamma-delta TCR antibody. Top CD8+ clonotypes included the dominant CD3+CD56+NKG2C+ clonotypes in 5 or 6 donors.

The chain combines TRBV5-1 with TRBJ1-2, with no clear D. The sample comprised CD4+ T cells sorted from blood. This TCR derives from a woman between 18 and 29 years old in good health. CDR3 nucleotides: TGCGCCAGCAGCTTGGTCACGGGAACCTATGGCTACACCTTC. The encoded protein is CASSLVTGTYGYTF.